This TCR beta chain was documented in a study of blood T cell repertoires in COVID-19. Study-wide context: Specimens from acute and convalescent COVID-19 originated in the United States, Italy and Spain. Nucleic acid was either cDNA or gDNA, and it came from T cells, B-cell-depleted T cells, or PBMCs.

How the authors handled the data: Amplification of reference gene primers provided the estimated nucleated cell counts. Method: immunoSEQ multiplex PCR; TCRdb's copy keeps in-frame clones and lacks some. That table is the source of V, J and clone size, and D and trimming were worked out from the DNA. The table shows about 190,000 clones, with 85% to 90% occurring only once. Unmatched junction bases numbered 14, after V lost 4 bases and J lost 6 bases. Germline lookup yields CDR1 MNHEY and CDR2 SVGEGT. The CDR3 runs 16 residues. The rearrangement uses TRBV6-2 or TRBV6-3 and TRBJ2-7, with 8 nucleotides matching TRBD1. The source is a man aged 50 to 59 with acute or convalescent COVID-19. The material sequenced was peripheral blood. DNA of the CDR3: TGTGCCAGCAGTTCCCTGGGGACAGGAATAAATGGCGAGCAGTACGTC. Translating gives CASSSLGTGINGEQYV.